The 32 T cell receptor beta chains below come from one sample, sequenced in a study of shared clonotypes between healthy human individuals. The data were produced by immunoSEQ multiplex PCR, yet TCRdb's version contains in-frame clones alone and is incomplete. This sample has approximately 1.1 million clones, with more than 75% found just once. Sequences were obtained from memory CD4+ T cells from PBMCs. Subset noted: CD45RA-negative fraction. Receptors were obtained from a young man in good health. Some clones in this sample may be carry-over from other donors' samples.

The chain couples TRBV7-2 to TRBJ2-3; D is uncertain. Germline values: CDR1 SGHTA, CDR2 FQGNSA. Trimming shortened V by 1 base and J by 0 bases, and 14 bases separated the two germline ends. The CDR3 contains 17 residues. CDR3 protein: CASSLGAGLTSTDTQYF. CDR3 sequence (DNA): TGTGCCAGCAGCTTAGGGGCCGGGCTTACTAGCACAGATACGCAGTATTTT.

The chain has TRBV28 and TRBJ1-1; TRBD1 matches 9 bases. The CDR3 is 13 residues long. With V trimmed by 6 bases and J by 1 base, 0 bases remained unmatched. Germline V gene sequence: CDR1 MDHEN, CDR2 SYDVKM. The CDR3 DNA reads TGTGCCAGCAGGACAGGGGGGAACACTGAAGCTTTCTTT. Its protein product is CASRTGGNTEAFF.

This clone has just a few counts. This chain connects TRBV30 to TRBJ1-1, with unresolved D. Germline CDR1 reads GTSNPN; CDR2 reads SVGIG (reference sequence). This CDR3 is built from 11 residues. Trimming stripped 8 bases from V and 1 base from J, with 8 bases between. The CDR3 region has the DNA TGTGCCGGAGGGAGGAACACTGAAGCTTTCTTT. Translating it yields CAGGRNTEAFF.

The V gene is TRBV10-3, the J gene TRBJ1-6; D not certain. Germline loops: CDR1 ENHRY, CDR2 SYGVKD. The V and J ends lost 6 bases and 7 bases respectively, with 13 bases between them. The CDR3 consists of 14 residues. CDR3 sequence (DNA): TGTGCCATCAGGAAGGAAGGCTCGAATTCACCCCTCCACTTT. Protein: CAIRKEGSNSPLHF.

This clone came up a few times. The rearrangement links TRBV7-2 to TRBJ1-2; D not resolved. The V gene's germline CDR1 is SGHTA and CDR2 FQGNSA. The CDR3 has 14 amino acids. V dropped 3 bases and J dropped 4 bases, with 12 bases sitting between them. The CDR3 sequence: CASSFPQVSYGYTF. CDR3 coding DNA: TGTGCCAGCAGCTTCCCTCAGGTGTCCTATGGCTACACCTTC.

The chain has TRBV2 and TRBJ1-5; D is unresolved. The CDR3 runs to 15 residues. Germline V lookup: CDR1 SNHLY, CDR2 FYNNEI. V lost 1 base and J lost 1, with 8 bases in between. DNA for the CDR3: TGTGCCAGCAGTGAAGAGTCCCTCAGCAATCAGCCCCAGCATTTT. The encoded protein is CASSEESLSNQPQHF.

This chain uses TRBV11-2 with TRBJ2-1; 11 bases agree with TRBD2. V was pared by 1 base and J by 6 bases, with 2 bases of the junction left unmatched. This CDR3 region has 15 residues. The germline CDR1 and CDR2 sequences are SGHAT and FQNNGV. The CDR3: CASSLVTSGGNEQFF. The CDR3 DNA follows: TGTGCCAGCAGCTTAGTAACTAGCGGGGGCAATGAGCAGTTCTTC.

The J gene is TRBJ2-7, the V gene TRBV15; tentatively, D is TRBD2 (6 bases). V shed 8 bases and J shed 6 bases, with 17 bases lying between them. The germline gives CDR1 LNHNV, CDR2 YYDKDF (reference sequence). The CDR3 covers 13 residues. The CDR3 spells CATASPGVAEQYF. The DNA for the CDR3 is TGTGCCACCGCGTCCCCGGGAGTAGCCGAGCAGTACTTC.

CDR3: CASSVASSGGWDTQYF. The CDR3 DNA reads as TGTGCCAGCAGCGTAGCGTCTAGCGGCGGTTGGGATACGCAGTATTTT. The chain is built from TRBV9 and TRBJ2-3; 7 nucleotides align to TRBD2. The germline V gene encodes CDR1 SGDLS and CDR2 YYNGEE. The V segment lost 0 bases and the J segment 6 bases; nucleotides outside the gene matches: 10. The CDR3 totals 16 residues.

V usage is TRBV2 and J usage is TRBJ2-3, with D uncertain. Looked up from germline, CDR1 is SNHLY and CDR2 is FYNNEI. Deletions cut 4 bases from V and 6 bases from J, with 8 bases between. This CDR3 contains 12 residues. CDR3 region: CASSGAADTQYF. In DNA, the CDR3 is TGTGCCAGCAGTGGCGCTGCGGATACGCAGTATTTT.

The sample holds one count of this clone. CDR3 DNA: TGCGCCAGCAGCTTGGTTCCAGCGGGAGATGGCAATGAGCAGTTCTTC. This sequence encodes CASSLVPAGDGNEQFF. This chain connects TRBV5-1 to TRBJ2-1; 8 bases align to TRBD2. The V and J ends lost 0 bases and 6 bases, in that order; junction bases with no gene match: 8. This CDR3 comprises 16 residues. Germline-derived CDR1 and CDR2 are SGHRS and YFSETQ. The full variable domain, completed using reference TRBV5-1 and TRBJ2-1, is KAGVTQTPRYLIKTRGQQVTLSCSPISGHRSVSWYQQTPGQGLQFLFEYFSETQRNKGNFPGRFSGRQFSNSRSEMNVSTLELGDSALYLCASSLVPAGDGNEQFFGPGTRLTVL.

The chain employs TRBV19 and TRBJ2-7; 9 bases are a match to TRBD1. V trimming: 3 bases; J trimming: 4 bases; junction bases outside the gene matches: 7. The germline CDR1 and CDR2 sequences are LNHDA and SQIVND (reference sequence). The CDR3 is 15 amino acids. The CDR3 bases are TGTGCCAGTAGTATGGACGACAGGGGGGATTACGAGCAGTACTTC. This codes for CASSMDDRGDYEQYF. The full variable domain, rest sourced from reference TRBV19 and TRBJ2-7, is DGGITQSPKYLFRKEGQNVTLSCEQNLNHDAMYWYRQDPGQGLRLIYYSQIVNDFQKGDIAEGYSVSREKKESFPLTVTSAQKNPTAFYLCASSMDDRGDYEQYFGPGTRLTVT.

This clone came up once. The rearrangement uses TRBV27 and TRBJ2-3, with D possibly TRBD1 on 5 matching bases. Germline-derived CDR1 and CDR2 are MNHEY and SMNVEV (reference sequence). The V end was cut by 5 bases, the J end by 7 bases, with 19 bases between. The CDR3 has 15 amino acids. Here the CDR3 reads CASSLTKQARYTQYF. DNA for the CDR3: TGTGCCAGCAGTCTGACCAAACAGGCCAGGTATACGCAGTATTTT.

The chain employs TRBV15 and TRBJ2-6; D is tentatively TRBD1 or TRBD2 (5 bases each). The CDR3 sequence is 15 residues long. V gave up 8 bases and J gave up 0 bases, with 11 bases separating them. Germline CDR1 is LNHNV and CDR2 is YYDKDF (reference sequence). Here the CDR3 DNA reads TGTGCCACCGGGGGAGAACCCTCTGGGGCCAACGTCCTGACTTTC. It is translated as CATGGEPSGANVLTF. The entire variable domain, with the rest obtained from reference TRBV15 and TRBJ2-6, is as follows: DAMVIQNPRYQVTQFGKPVTLSCSQTLNHNVMYWYQQKSSQAPKLLFHYYDKDFNNEADTPDNFQSRRPNTSFCFLDIRSPGLGDTAMYLCATGGEPSGANVLTFGAGSRLTVL.

This rearrangement joins TRBV4-1 to TRBJ1-4; weak D call: TRBD1 (5 bases). The CDR3 has 16 residues. Germline V gene data show CDR1 as MGHRA and CDR2 as YSYEKL. V was pared by 5 bases and J by 7 bases, with 20 bases between. This chain's CDR3 is CASSSSPRDGSEKLFF. The CDR3, as DNA: TGCGCCAGCAGCTCGTCCCCCCGGGACGGCTCTGAAAAACTGTTTTTT.

This clone was picked up one time. The chain carries TRBV10-3 and TRBJ2-2; 10 positions agree with TRBD2. This CDR3 spans 15 amino acids. CDR1 and CDR2 from the germline V gene are ENHRY and SYGVKD. J lost 5 bases, V lost 4 bases, and 4 bases had no gene match. This CDR3 reads CAISAGTSATGELFF. CDR3 coding DNA: TGTGCCATCAGTGCCGGGACTAGCGCGACCGGGGAGCTGTTTTTT.

This clone has a single count. The chain uses TRBV28 and TRBJ1-5; unclear D gene. CDR3 size: 13 residues. CDR1 is MDHEN, CDR2 SYDVKM, per germline. V lost 3 bases and J lost 5, with 8 bases in between. The CDR3 spells CASSFERYQPQHF. CDR3 nucleotide sequence: TGTGCCAGCAGTTTTGAAAGGTATCAGCCCCAGCATTTT.

This rearrangement joins TRBV7-2 to TRBJ2-7; the D gene is possibly TRBD1 (5 bases). The CDR3 extends over 15 amino acids. The V end lost 2 bases, the J end lost 5 bases, and 16 bases lay between the germline ends. The germline V gene has CDR1 SGHTA and CDR2 FQGNSA. DNA of the CDR3: TGTGCCAGCAGCTTAAGGGCAGGGTGGAGTGACGAGCAGTACTTC. Its protein product is CASSLRAGWSDEQYF.

V gene TRBV29-1 combines with J gene TRBJ2-5; 8 bases are shared with TRBD2. The V segment lost 1 base and the J segment 2 bases; nucleotides outside the gene matches: 9. Germline lookup yields CDR1 SQVTM and CDR2 ANQGSEA. This CDR3 is built from 16 residues. CDR3 nucleotide sequence: TGCAGCGTTGAAGCGCGGGAGGCCGTGGGACAAGAGACCCAGTACTTC. Translated, it gives CSVEAREAVGQETQYF.

This clone was seen repeatedly, ten times or more. The chain joins TRBV7-9 to TRBJ2-1; 8 nucleotides line up with TRBD1. The junction had 1 base not matched to a gene; V was cut back by 4 bases and J by 8 bases. The V gene's germline CDR1 is SEHNR and CDR2 FQNEAQ (reference sequence). The CDR3 runs to 12 residues. The CDR3 bases are TGTGCCAGCAGCTCAGGGGGCGATGAGCAGTTCTTC. Amino acids: CASSSGGDEQFF.

A few counts support this clone. The chain couples TRBV10-3 to TRBJ2-1, with D uncertain. This CDR3 region has 14 residues. Trimming removed 0 bases from V and 6 bases from J, with 9 bases in between. Germline V lookup: CDR1 ENHRY, CDR2 SYGVKD. The CDR3: CAISESSSVNEQFF. In DNA form, the CDR3 reads TGTGCCATCAGTGAGTCATCCAGCGTCAATGAGCAGTTCTTC.

The table lists this clone with a count of one. This chain's CDR3 is CASSDLARTGLTYEQYF. The CDR3, as DNA: TGCGCCAGCAGTGATTTAGCTCGGACAGGCCTAACCTACGAGCAGTACTTC. V and J are TRBV5-1 and TRBJ2-7; 7 bases are shared with TRBD1. Trimming cost V 5 bases and J 2 bases; bases outside gene matches: 16. The CDR3 sequence is 17 residues long. The germline CDR1 and CDR2 sequences are SGHRS and YFSETQ.

The genes are TRBV9 and TRBJ1-1, with unresolved D. Trimming removed 4 bases at V and 1 base at J, with 8 bases between. CDR3 size: 13 residues. Germline lookup yields CDR1 SGDLS and CDR2 YYNGEE. CDR3 amino acids: CASSRRANTEAFF. The CDR3 DNA follows: TGTGCCAGCAGCCGCAGAGCGAACACTGAAGCTTTCTTT.

This chain links TRBV30 with TRBJ1-3; D gene unclear. V shed 8 bases and J shed 1 base, with 12 bases lying between them. Germline V gene data show CDR1 as GTSNPN and CDR2 as SVGIG (reference sequence). The CDR3 runs 13 residues. The CDR3 region is CAATLFSGNTIYF. The CDR3, as DNA: TGTGCCGCCACATTATTTTCTGGAAACACCATATATTTT.

Notes on this clone: The same CDR3 arises from other DNA sequences in this sample as well. The CDR3 protein is CSAPINEQFF. DNA for the CDR3: TGCAGTGCCCCAATTAATGAGCAGTTCTTC. The chain combines TRBV20-1 with TRBJ2-1; D is ambiguous. The germline V gene encodes CDR1 DFQATT and CDR2 SNEGSKA (reference sequence). The CDR3 contains 10 residues. With 6 bases removed from V and 7 bases from J, the gap between germline ends came to 7 bases.

V and J are TRBV6-1 and TRBJ2-5; 7 bases match TRBD2. The V gene end was trimmed by 0 bases and the J gene end by 10 bases; junction bases not matched to a gene: 8. The germline CDR1 and CDR2 sequences are MNHNS and SASEGT. The CDR3 runs to 14 residues. DNA for the CDR3: TGTGCCAGCAGTGAAGCGTGGTGGGGGGGGATCCAGTACTTC. Protein: CASSEAWWGGIQYF.

Concerning this clone itself: At one boundary the junction diverges from the germline segment, which might be a read error. This chain links TRBV4-2 with TRBJ1-5; D is unclear. Germline V lookup: CDR1 LGHNA, CDR2 YNFKEQ. This CDR3 contains 13 residues. The CDR3 DNA sequence: TGTGCCAGCAGCCAGGACGGCAGGCAGCCCCGGCATTTT. This sequence encodes CASSQDGRQPRHF.

On this clone: This specimen includes other DNA sequences encoding the same CDR3. The V and J genes are TRBV9 and TRBJ2-1, with a weak D call TRBD1 (6 bases). CDR3 size: 15 residues. Between the trimmed V and J ends, which lost 0 bases and 4 bases, there was a span of 11 bases. Per germline, CDR1 SGDLS and CDR2 YYNGEE. The CDR3 region is CASSVGAGAYNEQFF. Written as DNA, the CDR3 is TGTGCCAGCAGCGTAGGGGCAGGGGCTTACAATGAGCAGTTCTTC.

The genes are TRBV6-1 and TRBJ2-2, with 8 bases matching TRBD1. V was pared by 8 bases and J by 1 base, with 6 bases of the junction left unmatched. Germline V gives CDR1 MNHNS, CDR2 SASEGT. The CDR3 covers 15 residues. CDR3 region: CASGKQGVNTGELFF. The CDR3, as DNA: TGTGCCAGCGGGAAACAGGGGGTGAACACCGGGGAGCTGTTTTTT.

This clone was detected only a few times. The rearrangement joins TRBV5-4 to TRBJ2-5; D call uncertain. CDR3 size: 14 residues. CDR1 is SGHNT, CDR2 YYREEE, per germline (reference sequence). The V and J ends lost 4 bases and 5 bases respectively, with 15 bases between them. This CDR3 is CASSARAPKETQYF. As DNA, the CDR3 is TGTGCCAGCAGCGCCCGGGCCCCCAAGGAGACCCAGTACTTC.

J is TRBJ1-2 and V is TRBV11-2; D not certain. Germline V CDR1 and CDR2: SGHAT, FQNNGV. V gave up 3 bases and J gave up 0 bases, with 11 bases separating them. The CDR3 has 15 amino acids. Here the CDR3 DNA reads TGTGCCAGCAGCTTGCGAGGCAGAGCTAACTATGGCTACACCTTC. It encodes CASSLRGRANYGYTF.

V and J are TRBV6-5 and TRBJ1-2, with D unclear. Trimming shortened V by 0 bases and J by 4 bases, and 15 bases separated the two germline ends. CDR3 length: 16 amino acids. Germline CDR1 is MNHEY and CDR2 is SVGAGI. CDR3: CASSYSKTVGVYGYTF. CDR3 nucleotide sequence: TGTGCCAGCAGTTACTCGAAGACGGTTGGTGTCTATGGCTACACCTTC.